The T cell receptor beta chain described here comes from a study of blood T cell repertoires in COVID-19. Study-level information: Some COVID-19 samples were acute and others convalescent; all came from the United States, Italy and Spain.

Between the trimmed V and J ends, which lost 6 bases and 5 bases, there was a span of 16 bases. The CDR3 totals 15 residues. CDR1 and CDR2 from the germline V gene are MNHEY and SVGAGI. For recovered donors of Cohort 3, there were two negative PCRs, clearance, or symptom resolution. Authors' methods: Estimated nucleated cell counts came from reference gene primer amplification. Sequencing was performed with immunoSEQ multiplex PCR; in TCRdb, only in-frame clones are kept and a portion is missing. D and trimming come from the DNA, and the V and J calls and clone size come from that table. The table includes 150,000 to 200,000 clones, around four fifths detected once.

The rearrangement joins TRBV6-5 to TRBJ1-4, with D uncertain. Sequencing was performed on PBMCs or T cells enriched from blood (not recorded which). This receptor was obtained from a woman in her forties or fifties who had recovered from COVID-19. The CDR3 here is CASRGSEGFNEKLFF. Written as DNA, the CDR3 is TGTGCCAGCAGAGGATCCGAGGGATTCAATGAAAAACTGTTTTTT.